The rows below give T cell receptor beta chains drawn from one sample of a study of shared clonotypes between healthy human individuals. Data came from immunoSEQ multiplex PCR; TCRdb stores just in-frame clones and leaves some out. Among hundreds of thousands of clones listed, roughly three quarters were seen once. Input material: PBMCs. The receptors here all came from a woman aged 35 to 49 in good health. Some clones in this sample may be carry-over from other donors' samples. Both conserved end residues are trimmed from each CDR3.

TRBJ2-2	TRBV4-2	ASSQTSEPNTGELF
TRBJ1-1	TRBV4-1	ASTAPGPQRTEAF
TRBJ2-5	TRBV11-2	ASSLERLETQY
TRBJ2-1	TRBV15	ATSSLNEQF
TRBJ1-4	TRBV5-1	ASSPAGSNEKLF
TRBJ1-1	TRBV9	ASSPQSQGWYTEAF
TRBJ2-5	TRBV7-2	ASSALVETQY
TRBJ2-7	TRBV6-5	ASSSPTGGSYEQY
TRBJ2-7	TRBV6-5	ARTFRQAYEQY
TRBJ1-1	TRBV29-1	SGTGGGEAF
TRBJ1-3	TRBV7-7	ASSSGTSGNTIY
TRBJ2-7	TRBV7-2	ASSLNLGPSSEQY
TRBJ2-7	TRBV2	ASSGTSGTLPYEQY
TRBJ1-1	TRBV7-2	ASSRSSETEAF
TRBJ1-1	TRBV7-2	ASSHRRELNTEAF
TRBJ2-7	TRBV27	ASSPSLAGVLEQY
TRBJ2-2	TRBV15	ATSRGLAGAFGELF
TRBJ2-5	TRBV29-1	SVVWGGVETQY
.	TRBV10-3	AISGILAEYYEQY
TRBJ2-5	TRBV4-1	ASSQDPGGSETQY
TRBJ2-1	TRBV11-3	ASSSGTASPNEQF
TRBJ2-5	TRBV5-1	ASSLGTGRETQY
TRBJ2-7	TRBV28	ASRRSGRNNEQY
TRBJ1-2	TRBV30	AWSNGINYGYT
TRBJ1-1	TRBV28	ASRSILRDTEAF
TRBJ2-1	TRBV6-1	ASRATHSNNEQF
TRBJ2-1	TRBV5-1	ASSFNTGLSYNEQF
TRBJ2-7	TRBV30	ASRDRGLGEQY
TRBJ1-1	TRBV11-2	ASSNTGGVNTEAF
TRBJ2-3	TRBV29-1	SIHRGNVDTQY
TRBJ2-3	TRBV7-9	ASSLVLAASTDTQY
TRBJ1-1	TRBV14	ASSQDLIAPVTEAF